The 14 T cell receptor beta chains in this list originate from one sample, sequenced in a study of OX40 agonist ivuxolimab in advanced cancers. TCRdb's copy holds only in-frame clones and misses some; the assay was immunoSEQ multiplex PCR. The sample lists 55,000 to 90,000 clones, about 90% occurring once. The sequenced sample was CD4+ or CD8+ T cells sorted from blood, obtained in a trial of the OX40 agonist ivuxolimab. These receptors were collected from an adult with an advanced solid tumor such as melanoma, head and neck, liver or kidney cancer.

The V call is TRBV13, the J call TRBJ2-4, with TRBD2 matching over 9 bases. This CDR3 contains 20 residues. Germline V gives CDR1 PRHDT, CDR2 FYEKMQ (reference sequence). V gave up 5 bases and J gave up 0 bases; unmatched junction bases: 17. The CDR3 region has the DNA TGTGCCAGCAGCCTAAACCAAGGGGGCGGGAGGGCCCTAGCCAAAAACATTCAGTACTTC. Encoded protein: CASSLNQGGGRALAKNIQYF.

The rearrangement links TRBV5-1 to TRBJ1-2; no reliable D call. Per germline, CDR1 SGHRS and CDR2 YFSETQ. V lost 4 bases to trimming and J lost 5 bases, with 18 bases between them. The CDR3 totals 15 residues. DNA for the CDR3: TGCGCCAGCAGCGCTTTTGACGGGCTTTGGTATGGCTACACCTTC. As protein: CASSAFDGLWYGYTF.

The genes are TRBV7-3 and TRBJ2-1; D gene unclear. Germline CDR1 and CDR2: SGHTA and FQGTGA. V was trimmed by 5 bases and J by 4 bases, leaving 12 bases between them. This CDR3 contains 14 residues. CDR3 coding DNA: TGTGCCAGCAGCCCACCGACTCCTTACAATGAGCAGTTCTTC. The encoded protein is CASSPPTPYNEQFF.

This rearrangement joins TRBV11-2 to TRBJ2-7; 7 bases are a match to TRBD1. After removal of 2 bases from V and 5 bases from J, the junction contained 6 bases not matched to a gene. The CDR3 has 14 amino acids. Per the germline V gene, CDR1 is SGHAT and CDR2 is FQNNGV. The CDR3 protein is CASSLLRGHHEQYF. CDR3 sequence (DNA): TGTGCCAGCAGCTTATTGAGGGGGCACCACGAGCAGTACTTC.

This rearrangement joins TRBV11-3 to TRBJ2-1; either TRBD1 or TRBD2 may supply D (5 bases each). Trimming removed 5 bases at V and 10 bases at J, with 9 bases between. The CDR3 contains 11 residues. CDR1 and CDR2 (germline): SGHNT, YENEEA. This chain's CDR3 is CASSRGREQFF. CDR3 in DNA: TGTGCCAGCAGCCGGGGCCGCGAGCAGTTCTTC.

This chain connects TRBV14 to TRBJ2-3, with D uncertain. Trimming removed 0 bases from V and 5 bases from J, with 6 bases in between. The germline V gene encodes CDR1 SGHDN and CDR2 FVKESK. This CDR3 has 13 residues. In nucleotides, the CDR3 is TGTGCCAGCAGCCAAGAGGTAGGAGATACGCAGTATTTT. Translation: CASSQEVGDTQYF.

The chain has TRBV6-5 and TRBJ2-7, with 9 bases lining up with TRBD1. J gave up 6 bases and V 1 base, and 4 bases lay outside the gene matches. Germline lookup yields CDR1 MNHEY and CDR2 SVGAGI. The CDR3 is 14 residues long. CDR3 nucleotide sequence: TGTGCCAGCAGTTACTTACAGGGGGCTACCGAGCAGTACTTC. This codes for CASSYLQGATEQYF.

The chain combines TRBV28 with TRBJ2-1; 10 nucleotides match TRBD1. Germline assignment: CDR1 MDHEN and CDR2 SYDVKM. Trimming at V came to 5 bases and at J to 8 bases, leaving 9 bases not matched to a gene. This CDR3 is built from 15 residues. The CDR3 is CASSHNRDRGDEQFF. In nucleotides, the CDR3 is TGTGCCAGCAGTCACAACCGGGACAGGGGCGATGAGCAGTTCTTC. The whole variable domain, remainder taken from reference TRBV28 and TRBJ2-1, is DVKVTQSSRYLVKRTGEKVFLECVQDMDHENMFWYRQDPGLGLRLIYFSYDVKMKEKGDIPEGYSVSREKKERFSLILESASTNQTSMYLCASSHNRDRGDEQFFGPGTRLTVL.

The chain uses TRBV6-1 and TRBJ1-4; no clear D. The CDR3 sequence is 13 residues long. Between the trimmed V and J ends, which lost 10 bases and 8 bases, there was a span of 17 bases. Germline lookup yields CDR1 MNHNS and CDR2 SASEGT. The CDR3 bases are TGTGCCACCGAGCGGCTCCCCGGGGAAAAACTGTTTTTT. Encoded protein: CATERLPGEKLFF.

The CDR3 region is CASSGDRGRGETQYF. As DNA, the CDR3 is TGTGCCAGCAGCGGGGACAGGGGGCGGGGAGAGACCCAGTACTTC. The chain joins TRBV11-1 to TRBJ2-5, with 12 bases fitting TRBD1. J gave up 4 bases and V 5 bases, and 5 bases lay outside the gene matches. The CDR3 is 15 residues long. Germline V gene lookup returns CDR1 SGHAT and CDR2 FQDESV (reference sequence).

The V call is TRBV29-1, the J call TRBJ2-7, with D uncertain. This CDR3 spans 13 amino acids. Germline-derived CDR1 and CDR2 are SQVTM and ANQGSEA. With 4 bases removed from V and 3 bases from J, the gap between germline ends came to 13 bases. As DNA, the CDR3 is TGCAGCGTTGGTCCCGAATCGGTCTACGAGCAGTACTTC. Translation: CSVGPESVYEQYF.

The gene calls are TRBV5-1 and TRBJ1-4, with D possibly matching TRBD1 (5 bases). V dropped 3 bases and J dropped 0 bases, with 9 bases sitting between them. The germline CDR1 and CDR2 sequences are SGHRS and YFSETQ. The CDR3 contains 15 residues. CDR3 DNA sequence: TGCGCCAGCAGCTCAACAGGAGCAACTAATGAAAAACTGTTTTTT. Its translation: CASSSTGATNEKLFF.

The chain has TRBV10-3 and TRBJ2-1; D possibly corresponds to TRBD1 (6 bases). The CDR3 is 12 amino acids. The germline gives CDR1 ENHRY, CDR2 SYGVKD. Trimming removed 10 bases from V and 5 bases from J, with 12 bases in between. CDR3: CATGTPHNEQFF. CDR3 nucleotides: TGTGCCACCGGGACACCCCACAATGAGCAGTTCTTC.

This chain joins TRBV10-1 and TRBJ2-3; 7 bases align to TRBD2. The CDR3 spans 16 residues. The V gene end was trimmed by 8 bases and the J gene end by 3 bases; junction bases not matched to a gene: 14. The germline CDR1 and CDR2 sequences are WNHNN and SYGVQD (reference sequence). The CDR3 DNA sequence: TGCGCCAGCGGGGACGCTTCGGCGGGGGAGACAGATACGCAGTATTTT. It specifies CASGDASAGETDTQYF.